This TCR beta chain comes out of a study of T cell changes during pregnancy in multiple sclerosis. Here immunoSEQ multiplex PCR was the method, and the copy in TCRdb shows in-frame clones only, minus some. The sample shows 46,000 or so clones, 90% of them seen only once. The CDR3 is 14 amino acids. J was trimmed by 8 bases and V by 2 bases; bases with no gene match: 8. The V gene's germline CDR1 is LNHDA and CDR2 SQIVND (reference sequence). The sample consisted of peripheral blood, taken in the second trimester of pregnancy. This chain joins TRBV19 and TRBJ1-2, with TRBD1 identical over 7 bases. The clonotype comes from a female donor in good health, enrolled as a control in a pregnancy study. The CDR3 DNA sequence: TGTGCCAGTAGTATAAAGGGGGCCGGTAGCGGCTACACCTTC. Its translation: CASSIKGAGSGYTF.